This T cell receptor beta chain was obtained from a study of blood T cells in healthy people across ages. Study findings and constraints: When one million T cells were used, diversity estimates were thought to be underestimates.

Every sample yielded at least 6.5 million isolated PBMCs. There are a few counts of this clonotype. Its antigen is unidentified. Germline-derived CDR1 and CDR2 are SGHRS and YFSETQ. This CDR3 has 14 amino acids. Trimming at V came to 2 bases and at J to 1 base, leaving 2 bases not matched to a gene. The second PCR ran about 6 to 12 cycles with a sample-barcoded 5' primer and J-beta primers. TCRdb reanalysed the 5' RACE reads using MiXCR and keeps one entry per CDR3 protein. This sample carries hundreds of thousands of distinct CDR3 sequences, more than 50% of them seen once, and the ten largest clones take approximately 24%.

This TCR came from a man in his forties in good health. Sequenced material: blood. This chain links TRBV5-1 with TRBJ1-2; 7 nucleotides line up with TRBD1. The CDR3 here is CASSFGTVNYGYTF. The DNA of the CDR3 is TGCGCCAGCAGCTTTGGGACAGTTAACTATGGCTACACCTTC.